This T cell receptor beta chain was sequenced during a study of T cells in Graves' hyperthyroidism and ophthalmopathy. Points from the study as a whole: The model's output predicted ophthalmopathy at a median of roughly seven months prior to onset. Most expanded thyroid clonotypes above 0.001 recurred in blood.

Note on this clonotype: Its antigen is not known.

The definition of stable Graves' hyperthyroidism was no ophthalmopathy progression within 18 months. Hyperthyroidism patients were newly diagnosed, had disease duration under 2 months, and were aged 18 to 65 years. The ends were cut back, 3 bases at V and 7 bases at J, with 19 bases in the middle. Germline V gene lookup returns CDR1 MDHEN and CDR2 SYDVKM. This CDR3 region has 17 residues. RNA transcripts served as the template for amplifying TCR beta CDR3 regions. With the HTBI primer set, the TCR CDR3 went through a first round of RT-PCR. MiXCR was run by TCRdb on the multiplex PCR reads, yielding one entry per CDR3 protein. The data show hundreds of thousands of distinct CDR3 sequences, 14% seen once.

This chain joins TRBV28 and TRBJ1-6; D uncertain. Sequencing input: blood. This clonotype originated in a woman aged 18-30 years with Graves' hyperthyroidism. CDR3 coding DNA: TGTGCCAGCAGTTTCCGCCGGCAAGCGGGAGACAATTCACCCCTCCACTTT. Amino acids: CASSFRRQAGDNSPLHF.